Presented here are 20 T cell receptor beta chains from one specimen sequenced in a study of T-cell memory formation after mild COVID-19 (dated by TCRdb to the early 2020s). The library relied on 5' RACE. TCRdb names Illumina NovaSeq 6000 as the instrument used. Using fastp at Q25 and MiXCR, TCRdb reprocessed the public reads and kept productive beta chains. Each entry is one CDR3 protein sequence, shown with its most common DNA and genes. The sample includes about 130,000 distinct CDR3 sequences, with about 18% observed a single time. 4.5% to 5.5% of the sample belongs to the ten largest clones. Sequencing was done on a sample of PBMCs or a T cell subset sorted from them (not recorded which). These TCRs come from a man between 18 and 35 years old who had mild COVID-19 (a few samples of this study predate the infection). The sample titles of this study are shuffled in the database, so cell type and time point are left out; the donor was told from shared clones.

The V gene is TRBV5-1, the J gene TRBJ2-5; the D gene could be TRBD1 or TRBD2 (6 bases each). In germline, CDR1 is SGHRS, CDR2 YFSETQ. V lost 0 bases and J 5 bases, leaving 17 bases between the germline ends. CDR3 length: 16 residues. CDR3: CASSLGLPGARETQYF. The CDR3 bases are TGCGCCAGCAGCTTGGGACTCCCGGGGGCAAGGGAGACCCAGTACTTC.

The rearrangement joins TRBV11-2 to TRBJ2-2, with D possibly matching TRBD2 (5 bases). Germline V gives CDR1 SGHAT, CDR2 FQNNGV. The CDR3 contains 16 residues. V lost 5 bases, J lost 0 bases, and 13 bases lay in between. The CDR3 reads CASSPLGQANTGELFF. The DNA of the CDR3 is TGTGCCAGCAGCCCACTAGGCCAGGCGAACACCGGGGAGCTGTTTTTT.

The table lists this clonotype with a few counts. The J gene is TRBJ2-1, the V gene TRBV2; 12 bases are a match to TRBD2. The CDR3 contains 17 residues. Losses at the gene ends were 8 bases for V and 0 bases for J; bases not matched to a gene: 8. Germline V CDR1 and CDR2: SNHLY, FYNNEI. CDR3 bases: TGTGCCAGCCTACGGACTAGCGGGGAGAGCTCCTACAATGAGCAGTTCTTC. This codes for CASLRTSGESSYNEQFF.

This clonotype was seen many times. This chain uses TRBV20-1 with TRBJ2-1; possibly TRBD2 for D (5 bases). Looked up from germline, CDR1 is DFQATT and CDR2 is SNEGSKA (reference sequence). The length of the CDR3 is 15 residues. V was shortened by 0 bases and J by 1 base, with 10 bases between the two germline ends. For the CDR3, the DNA is TGCAGTGCTAGAGACGGGAAGTTGTCCTACAATGAGCAGTTCTTC. It yields the protein CSARDGKLSYNEQFF.

The CDR3 bases are TGTGCCATCAGAGGACAGGGCTCTGGAAACACCATATATTTT. Amino acid sequence: CAIRGQGSGNTIYF. This rearrangement joins TRBV10-3 to TRBJ1-3; the match to TRBD1 covers 8 bases. CDR1 is ENHRY, CDR2 SYGVKD, per germline. The CDR3 is 14 residues long. After removal of 6 bases from V and 0 bases from J, the junction contained 1 base not matched to a gene.

This clonotype appeared many times. J is TRBJ2-4 and V is TRBV5-1; the D gene is possibly TRBD1 (6 bases). CDR1 and CDR2 (germline): SGHRS, YFSETQ. The V gene lost 6 bases and the J gene lost 12 bases, with 19 bases spanning the gap. This CDR3 comprises 13 residues. This CDR3 reads CASTLERGSAQYF. CDR3 nucleotides: TGCGCCAGCACCCTAGAAAGGGGGTCAGCTCAGTACTTC.

This clonotype appeared a few times. This chain joins TRBV4-3 and TRBJ2-2; maybe TRBD1 (5 bases). V was pared by 6 bases and J by 4 bases, with 12 bases between. The V gene's germline CDR1 is LGHNA and CDR2 YSLEER. This CDR3 is built from 14 residues. CDR3 sequence reads: CASSFRVGTGELFF. Here the CDR3 DNA reads TGCGCCAGCAGTTTCAGGGTCGGCACCGGGGAGCTGTTTTTT.

This clonotype has only a few counts. The chain couples TRBV12-5 to TRBJ2-5; 7 nucleotides align to TRBD2. CDR3 length equals 14 residues. Germline V gives CDR1 LGHNT, CDR2 FRNRAP. The V and J ends lost 11 bases and 2 bases, in that order; junction bases with no gene match: 11. The CDR3 spells CAGWPRGDQETQYF. The DNA of the CDR3 is TGTGCTGGTTGGCCTCGGGGGGATCAAGAGACCCAGTACTTC.

V is TRBV18 and J is TRBJ2-6; D call uncertain. V shed 4 bases and J shed 0 bases, with 10 bases lying between them. CDR1 KGHSH and CDR2 LQKENI come from the germline V gene. This CDR3 spans 16 amino acids. CDR3 in DNA: TGTGCCAGCTCACTTGAACAGAGCTCTGGGGCCAACGTCCTGACTTTC. Its translation is CASSLEQSSGANVLTF.

The genes are TRBV12-3 or TRBV12-4 and TRBJ2-3; unclear D gene. The CDR3 has 12 residues. Trimming shortened V by 11 bases and J by 2 bases, and 11 bases separated the two germline ends. CDR3 in amino acids: CAVGYSTDTQYF. CDR3 DNA sequence: TGTGCCGTCGGGTACTCCACAGATACGCAGTATTTT.

The chain uses TRBV28 and TRBJ1-1; D ambiguous. Germline CDR1 reads MDHEN; CDR2 reads SYDVKM. This CDR3 comprises 13 residues. Trimming shortened V by 9 bases and J by 1 base, and 12 bases separated the two germline ends. CDR3 nucleotides: TGTGCCAGTAGGGCGCCCTGGAACACTGAAGCTTTCTTT. Protein product: CASRAPWNTEAFF.

This chain joins TRBV12-3 or TRBV12-4 and TRBJ1-4, with TRBD1 as a possible D gene (6 bases). The germline V and J ends were trimmed by 6 bases and 7 bases, with 15 bases remaining between them. This CDR3 region has 14 residues. CDR3 amino acids: CASSPFGGGEKLFF. CDR3 in DNA: TGTGCCAGCAGCCCCTTCGGGGGCGGTGAAAAACTGTTTTTT.

The rearrangement joins TRBV2 to TRBJ2-7; TRBD1 is a possible D gene (5 bases). The V and J ends lost 7 bases and 3 bases respectively, with 16 bases between them. CDR1 is SNHLY and CDR2 is FYNNEI in the germline V gene. The CDR3 spans 14 residues. The CDR3 loop is CASTPSRQSYEQYV. Here the CDR3 DNA reads TGTGCCAGCACCCCCTCTCGACAGAGCTACGAGCAGTACGTC.

This clonotype appeared a few times. The J gene is TRBJ1-1, the V gene TRBV6-6, with D uncertain. In germline, CDR1 is MNHNY, CDR2 SVGAGI (reference sequence). Deletions cut 8 bases from V and 1 base from J, with 14 bases between. The CDR3 is made up of 14 amino acids. The CDR3 nucleotides are TGTGCCAGCGCTCGCCCCGGGGAGAACACTGAAGCTTTCTTT. Amino acids: CASARPGENTEAFF.

This clonotype was counted a few times. The chain combines TRBV7-8 with TRBJ2-5; D may correspond to TRBD1 or TRBD2 (5 bases each). CDR3 length: 14 amino acids. From germline, CDR1 is SGHVS and CDR2 FQNEAQ. Trimming left V 5 bases short and J 1 base short, with 11 bases between. Here the CDR3 DNA reads TGTGCCAGCAGCCCCCGGGGCTCCCAAGAGACCCAGTACTTC. It yields the protein CASSPRGSQETQYF.

This chain uses TRBV11-2 with TRBJ2-5; the D gene could be TRBD1 or TRBD2 (5 bases each). This CDR3 is 15 amino acids long. Germline CDR1 is SGHAT and CDR2 is FQNNGV. The V and J ends lost 4 bases and 0 bases respectively, with 12 bases between them. CDR3 nucleotides: TGTGCCAGCAGCTCGGGACCGACGTACCAAGAGACCCAGTACTTC. Its protein is CASSSGPTYQETQYF. The variable domain in full, with the rest retrieved from reference TRBV11-2 and TRBJ2-5, is EAGVAQSPRYKIIEKRQSVAFWCNPISGHATLYWYQQILGQGPKLLIQFQNNGVVDDSQLPKDRFSAERLKGVDSTLKIQPAKLEDSAVYLCASSSGPTYQETQYFGPGTRLLVL.

This clonotype has just a few counts. The CDR3 bases are TGCGCCAGCAGCTTTAGCGGTGGCGGTGAGACCCAGTACTTC. Translation gives CASSFSGGGETQYF. The chain has TRBV5-1 and TRBJ2-5, with TRBD2 as a possible D gene (6 bases). V lost 2 bases to trimming and J lost 5 bases, with 13 bases between them. The CDR3 is made up of 14 amino acids. CDR1 and CDR2 (germline): SGHRS, YFSETQ.

The CDR3 protein is CASSISGSPYEQYV. The CDR3 nucleotides are TGTGCCAGCAGTATATCGGGATCTCCCTACGAGCAGTACGTC. The chain employs TRBV12-3 or TRBV12-4 and TRBJ2-7; D possibly corresponds to TRBD2 (5 bases). Trimming stripped 5 bases from V and 2 bases from J, with 13 bases between. The CDR3 spans 14 residues.

J is TRBJ1-2 and V is TRBV5-1, with 9 bases lining up with TRBD1. The CDR3 consists of 14 residues. The V gene's germline CDR1 is SGHRS and CDR2 YFSETQ. The ends lost 3 bases at V and 2 bases at J; junction bases unmatched: 2. In nucleotides, the CDR3 is TGCGCCAGCAGCTGGGGGACAGGGAACTATGGCTACACCTTC. It encodes CASSWGTGNYGYTF.

This clonotype appeared a few times. The chain is built from TRBV10-3 and TRBJ2-3; D might be TRBD1 or TRBD2, each matching 5 bases. The V and J ends lost 1 base and 4 bases respectively, with 21 bases between them. Germline CDR1 and CDR2: ENHRY and SYGVKD. The CDR3 consists of 18 residues. The CDR3 DNA is TGTGCCATCAGTGAGTGGTCGACGGGGCAGGGCGAGGCAGATACGCAGTATTTT. This gives the protein CAISEWSTGQGEADTQYF.